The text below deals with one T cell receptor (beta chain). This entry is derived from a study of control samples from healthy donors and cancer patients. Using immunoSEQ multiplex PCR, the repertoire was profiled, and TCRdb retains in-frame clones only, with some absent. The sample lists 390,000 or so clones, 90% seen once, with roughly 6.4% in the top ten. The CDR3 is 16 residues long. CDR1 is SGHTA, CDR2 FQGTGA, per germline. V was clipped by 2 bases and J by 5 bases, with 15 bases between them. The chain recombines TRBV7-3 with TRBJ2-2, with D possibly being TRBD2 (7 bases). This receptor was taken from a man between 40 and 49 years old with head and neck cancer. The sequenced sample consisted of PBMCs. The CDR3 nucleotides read TGTGCCAGCAGCTTACAGGACAGCGGGATTACCGGGGAGCTGTTTTTT. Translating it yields CASSLQDSGITGELFF.